These T cell receptor beta chains were read from a single sample in a study of blood T cell repertoires in COVID-19. Method: immunoSEQ multiplex PCR; TCRdb's copy keeps in-frame clones and lacks some. The sample has about 240,000 clones; approximately 86% are singletons. The sequenced sample was peripheral blood. These receptors came from a woman aged 25 to 45 who had recovered from COVID-19. The CDR3 runs from the conserved cysteine through the conserved F or W.

>TRBJ2-1|TRBV15
CATSRDSILRAQGNEQFF
>TRBJ1-5|TRBV7-9
CASSLVVGAGGQPQHF
>TRBJ1-2|TRBV25-1
CASSDTGTGEVFGYTF
>TRBJ2-1|TRBV27
CASSSPGDEQFF
>TRBJ2-7|TRBV12-3/TRBV12-4
CASSFSTVYEQYF
>TRBJ2-5|TRBV5-4
CASSWHPQETQYF
>TRBJ1-2|TRBV5-1
CASSLDATYGYTF
>TRBJ2-2|TRBV18
CASSYRTSTGELFF
>TRBJ1-3|TRBV4-3
CASSQEGGAWSSGNTIYF
>TRBJ2-2|TRBV2
CASSGYGGAGGELFF
>TRBJ2-1|TRBV5-4
CASSPLGGASNEQFF
>TRBJ1-2|TRBV2
CASSEARAGQGAGYGYTF
>TRBJ1-1|TRBV18
CASSPQAGVNTEAFF
>TRBJ1-2|TRBV21-1
CASSKVGQARDGYTF
>TRBJ2-3|TRBV6-6
CASSSRGEDTQYF
>TRBJ1-2|TRBV30
CAWSVVTVGYGYTF
>TRBJ1-1|TRBV6-5
CASSTTGMNTEAFF
>TRBJ2-5|TRBV19
CASRGTSGGQETQYF
>TRBJ2-3|TRBV7-2
CASSLVPSDRVEQYF
>TRBJ2-2|TRBV4-1
CASSQEPPGLSNTGELFF
>TRBJ1-2|TRBV19
CASSIGQAGGYTF
>TRBJ2-7|TRBV6-1
CASSEWNGGPYEQYF
>TRBJ1-1|TRBV28
CASSPGTGGTEAFF
>TRBJ2-1|TRBV5-1
CASSLGFGGAINEQFF
>TRBJ2-7|TRBV6-5
CASTYSGTGIYEQYF
>TRBJ2-7|TRBV6-5
CASSYSRWTGHYEQYF
>TRBJ2-5|TRBV18
CASSPVADQETQYF